A selection of T cell receptor beta chains follows, all from one sample in a study of T cell responses to AZD1222 COVID-19 vaccine. TCRdb's copy holds only in-frame clones and misses some; the assay was immunoSEQ multiplex PCR. Among 90,000 to 150,000 clones listed, approximately 90% were seen once. Sequencing was performed on peripheral blood, taken on day 0 of AZD1222 vaccination. These receptors were taken from an adult in good health. Both conserved end residues are part of each CDR3. The order of the fields is D gene, V gene, J gene, CDR3 protein. The D gene is left open where the match is weak.

TRBD2,TRBV4-1,TRBJ2-1,CASSQGSGGYNEQFF
NA,TRBV18,TRBJ2-3,CASSLLGIQFTDTQYF
NA,TRBV3-1/TRBV3-2,TRBJ2-1,CASSQDGPSDEQFF
TRBD1,TRBV18,TRBJ1-2,CASSPDRDGYTF
NA,TRBV7-9,TRBJ1-2,CASSWGETNYGYTF
NA,TRBV6-5,TRBJ1-4,CATHFGATNEKLFF
TRBD1,TRBV18,TRBJ1-5,CASSPGTGASSNQPQHF
NA,TRBV6-5,TRBJ1-1,CASSIETDENTEAFF
TRBD2,TRBV29-1,TRBJ2-1,CSVGTSGPSRNNEQFF
TRBD2,TRBV7-2,TRBJ2-5,CASSPRAGGLEETQYF
NA,TRBV15,TRBJ1-4,CATSRDLGVEKLFF
NA,TRBV5-4,TRBJ2-3,CASSLAGGGVTDTQYF
NA,TRBV5-5,TRBJ1-1,CASSLMSTEAFF
TRBD2,TRBV6-2/TRBV6-3,TRBJ2-3,CASSLGLAGGPTDTQYF
TRBD1,TRBV18,TRBJ1-3,CASSPDRGTIYF
NA,TRBV10-3,TRBJ1-2,CAISGGGGYTF
TRBD1,TRBV9,TRBJ2-3,CASSGDRGRTDTQYF
NA,TRBV14,TRBJ1-1,CASSQVRGNTEAFF
NA,TRBV20-1,TRBJ1-1,CSASYGFLRGTEAFF
NA,TRBV7-2,TRBJ2-1,CASSLAFSSYNEQFF
NA,TRBV19,TRBJ1-6,CASSMEALGYNSPLHF
NA,TRBV5-1,TRBJ1-3,CASSLASATGNTIYF
NA,TRBV10-3,TRBJ1-5,CAISEMGTGQPQHF
NA,TRBV11-2,TRBJ1-3,CASGRSSGNTIYF
TRBD1,TRBV29-1,TRBJ2-3,CSVRQGSSTDTQYF
NA,TRBV7-9,TRBJ1-3,CASRGAAGNTIYF
NA,TRBV25-1,TRBJ1-5,CASSGGTGNQPQHF
TRBD2,TRBV7-8,TRBJ2-2,CASSLRPGLAGSGELFF
NA,TRBV6-4,TRBJ1-6,CASSERGSPLHF
NA,TRBV9,TRBJ2-3,CASSVETIDTQYF
TRBD1,TRBV19,TRBJ1-2,CASSKDRLYGYTF
NA,TRBV7-9,TRBJ1-5,CASSLGSQPQHF
NA,TRBV6-5,TRBJ1-1,CASSWTRRVNTEAFF
NA,TRBV14,TRBJ1-1,CASSQALSMNTEAFF
NA,TRBV5-1,TRBJ2-7,CASSDEMDSYEQYF
TRBD1,TRBV6-5,TRBJ2-2,CASRGTGDTGELFF
NA,TRBV7-3,TRBJ1-1,CASSLIGLGTEAFF
NA,TRBV10-3,TRBJ1-1,CAISKSTQVPAEAFF
NA,TRBV12-5,TRBJ1-1,CASGFGILEAFF
NA,TRBV5-6,TRBJ1-4,CASSDPRGNEKLFF
NA,TRBV7-6,TRBJ2-3,CASSLGDGDTDTQYF
TRBD1,TRBV6-6,TRBJ1-4,CASSPPGQKNEKLFF
NA,TRBV12-3/TRBV12-4,TRBJ2-5,CASSLLETQYF
TRBD1,TRBV7-8,TRBJ2-1,CASSQGAWDNEQFF
TRBD1,TRBV10-3,TRBJ1-1,CAISGDRGRNTEAFF
TRBD2,TRBV7-9,TRBJ2-1,CASSLASGRGGTYNEQFF
NA,TRBV7-9,TRBJ1-5,CASSPPGLSNQPQHF
NA,TRBV2,TRBJ1-1,CASSQGRGDTEAFF
NA,TRBV6-2/TRBV6-3,TRBJ1-3,CASSSAFYSGNTIYF
NA,TRBV7-9,TRBJ2-3,CASSLGTPTDTQYF
NA,TRBV7-9,TRBJ2-3,CASRGGDTQYF
NA,TRBV30,TRBJ1-1,CACDRGWNTEAFF
NA,TRBV5-4,TRBJ1-4,CASSLHGDVGEKLFF
TRBD2,TRBV5-1,TRBJ2-3,CASNAGGTDTQYF
TRBD2,TRBV10-3,TRBJ2-1,CASTGTSGYNEQFF
NA,TRBV5-4,TRBJ2-3,CASSPNVLRTDTQYF
TRBD1,TRBV9,TRBJ1-4,CASSRQGTNEKLFF
NA,TRBV13,TRBJ2-1,CASSSPPRQYNEQFF
TRBD1,TRBV7-2,TRBJ1-1,CASSLTRGLTEAFF
TRBD2,TRBV18,TRBJ2-1,CASSPPGLAGGGYNEQFF